Each of the 11 T cell receptor beta chains below was sequenced from the same sample in a study of OX40 agonist ivuxolimab in advanced cancers. Here immunoSEQ multiplex PCR was the method, and the copy in TCRdb shows in-frame clones only, minus some. The sample records tens of thousands of clones, about 89% being singletons. Sample: CD4+ or CD8+ T cells sorted from blood, taken in a trial of the OX40 agonist ivuxolimab. Every receptor here comes from an adult with an advanced solid tumor such as melanoma, head and neck, liver or kidney cancer.

The genes are TRBV5-1 and TRBJ1-5; TRBD1 might be the D (5 bases). The CDR3 consists of 14 residues. Germline V gives CDR1 SGHRS, CDR2 YFSETQ. V lost 3 bases and J lost 6, with 13 bases in between. The CDR3 is CASSSPGSSQPQHF. CDR3 coding DNA: TGCGCCAGCAGCTCACCAGGGTCGAGTCAGCCCCAGCATTTT. Full variable domain (missing parts from reference TRBV5-1 and TRBJ1-5): KAGVTQTPRYLIKTRGQQVTLSCSPISGHRSVSWYQQTPGQGLQFLFEYFSETQRNKGNFPGRFSGRQFSNSRSEMNVSTLELGDSALYLCASSSPGSSQPQHFGDGTRLSIL.

This clone was counted between two and nine times. The V gene is TRBV2, the J gene TRBJ2-1; a possible D gene is TRBD2 (5 bases). There are 12 residues in the CDR3. The germline gives CDR1 SNHLY, CDR2 FYNNEI. V lost 11 bases, J lost 0 bases, and 8 bases lay in between. The CDR3 DNA follows: TGTGCCTTGGGGAGCTCCTACAATGAGCAGTTCTTC. This codes for CALGSSYNEQFF.

This clone was seen once. The chain combines TRBV19 with TRBJ2-2; D is unclear. Looked up from germline, CDR1 is LNHDA and CDR2 is SQIVND (reference sequence). CDR3 length: 11 amino acids. V was clipped by 7 bases and J by 6 bases, with 6 bases between them. The CDR3 region is CASTSAGELFF. CDR3 sequence (DNA): TGTGCCAGTACGTCGGCCGGGGAGCTGTTTTTT.

CDR3 amino acids: CASSIAGGLGNEKLFF. CDR3 bases: TGTGCCAGCAGCATAGCCGGGGGGCTAGGGAATGAAAAACTGTTTTTT. V usage is TRBV5-4 and J usage is TRBJ1-4; D perhaps matches TRBD1 (6 bases). The CDR3 is 16 residues long. Looked up from germline, CDR1 is SGHNT and CDR2 is YYREEE (reference sequence). V was trimmed by 4 bases and J by 5 bases, leaving 18 bases between them.

This chain joins TRBV9 and TRBJ2-1; D not resolved. The CDR3 is made up of 14 amino acids. Germline V gene sequence: CDR1 SGDLS, CDR2 YYNGEE. The V end lost 4 bases, the J end lost 3 bases, and 11 bases lay between the germline ends. The CDR3 DNA reads TGTGCCAGCAGCTCCCCTGTCAGCTACAATGAGCAGTTCTTC. This translates into CASSSPVSYNEQFF.

This chain connects TRBV19 to TRBJ2-1; 12 nucleotides match TRBD2. The CDR3 extends over 15 amino acids. Germline lookup yields CDR1 LNHDA and CDR2 SQIVND (reference sequence). Germline trimming cut 3 bases from V and 7 bases from J; bases unmatched to any gene: 4. CDR3 residues: CASSMASGGANEQFF. The CDR3 region has the DNA TGTGCCAGTAGTATGGCTAGCGGGGGGGCAAATGAGCAGTTCTTC.

This rearrangement joins TRBV2 to TRBJ1-1; the D gene is possibly TRBD1 (5 bases). V dropped 4 bases and J dropped 0 bases, with 15 bases sitting between them. CDR1 and CDR2 (germline): SNHLY, FYNNEI. The CDR3 consists of 16 residues. CDR3 coding DNA: TGTGCCAGCAGTGGAGGGGTTCTGGACATGAACACTGAAGCTTTCTTT. Its protein product is CASSGGVLDMNTEAFF.

The chain employs TRBV19 and TRBJ2-1, with D unresolved. Germline V gives CDR1 LNHDA, CDR2 SQIVND (reference sequence). V lost 11 bases and J 4 bases, leaving 9 bases between the germline ends. The CDR3 sequence is 11 residues long. CDR3: CASVGYNEQFF. The DNA for the CDR3 is TGTGCCTCAGTGGGATACAATGAGCAGTTCTTC.

This chain joins TRBV27 and TRBJ2-7, with D unresolved. Trimming took 4 bases from V and 0 from J, leaving 4 bases between them. The CDR3 extends over 12 amino acids. The germline gives CDR1 MNHEY, CDR2 SMNVEV (reference sequence). The CDR3 loop reads CASSSTSYEQYF. The CDR3 nucleotides read TGTGCCAGCAGTTCAACCTCCTACGAGCAGTACTTC.

A few counts support this clone. The chain is built from TRBV6-1 and TRBJ2-7, with 8 nucleotides matching TRBD1. The CDR3 contains 14 residues. Germline loops: CDR1 MNHNS, CDR2 SASEGT. V dropped 7 bases and J dropped 2; count of bases not matched to a gene: 7. The CDR3 DNA follows: TGTGCCAGCACCAGACAGGGGAACACCTACGAGCAGTACTTC. It specifies CASTRQGNTYEQYF.

This chain uses TRBV18 with TRBJ2-1, with TRBD2 matching over 7 bases. CDR1 is KGHSH and CDR2 is LQKENI in the germline V gene. With 6 bases clipped from V and 2 bases from J, the junction kept 16 bases outside the gene matches. The CDR3 is 18 residues long. The CDR3 DNA is TGTGCCAGCTCCCGGGACTCAGGGAGGGGTGAAGCCTACAATGAGCAGTTCTTC. Translating it yields CASSRDSGRGEAYNEQFF.